This TCR beta chain stems from a study of CD8+CD57+ T cells in acquired aplastic anemia. Study-level information: Roughly 3 ug was the average amount of DNA from sorted CD4+ and CD8+ cells. Study results and caveats: Controls did not differ significantly from patients in CD8+ Simpson's diversity.

The CDR3 covers 15 residues. V was trimmed by 1 base and J by 2 bases, leaving 12 bases between them. Per germline, CDR1 LNHNV and CDR2 YYDKDF (reference sequence). As for this clonotype: Its antigen is currently unknown.

Patients sequenced had flow cytometry evidence of CD8+CD57+ cell expansion. The diagnosis in all patients was severe acquired aplastic anemia. The template for TCR beta VDJ and CDR3 sequence profiling was genomic DNA. TCRdb reprocessed the reads with MiXCR, giving one entry per CDR3 protein. Of 89,000 or so distinct CDR3 sequences listed, less than 75% are singletons. This chain connects TRBV15 to TRBJ2-7; D is undetermined. Sequencing input: sorted CD4+, CD8+, or CD8+CD57+ T cells (not recorded which) from PBMCs. This sequence originates from a human donor with aplastic anemia. DNA of the CDR3: TGTGCCACCAGCAGAGTTCCTTTGGTAACCTACGAGCAGTACTTC. Its translation: CATSRVPLVTYEQYF. Filled out from reference TRBV15 and TRBJ2-7, the complete variable domain reads DAMVIQNPRYQVTQFGKPVTLSCSQTLNHNVMYWYQQKSSQAPKLLFHYYDKDFNNEADTPDNFQSRRPNTSFCFLDIRSPGLGDTAMYLCATSRVPLVTYEQYFGPGTRLTVT.